This section outlines one T cell receptor beta chain sequence together with its context. These data originate in a study of blood T cell repertoires in COVID-19. Study as a whole: T cells, B-cell-depleted T cells, or PBMCs supplied cDNA or gDNA.

In the original processing: Estimation of nucleated cell counts was performed using reference gene primer amplification. The data were produced by immunoSEQ multiplex PCR, yet TCRdb's version contains in-frame clones alone and is incomplete. The V and J calls and clone size come from that table; D and trimming were worked out from the DNA. The table includes more than 95,000 clones, around 81% detected once. The CDR3 covers 18 residues. V was shortened by 2 bases and J by 1 base, with 19 bases between the two germline ends. From germline, CDR1 is SGHVS and CDR2 FNYEAQ. Enrollment of patients from Seattle took place during active infection, with longitudinal follow-up.

Sequencing used peripheral blood. This TCR came from a man in his thirties or forties with COVID-19, enrolled during active disease. J is TRBJ2-3 and V is TRBV7-6; D is perhaps TRBD2 (6 bases). The CDR3 here is CASSLTRRRALGTDTQYF. CDR3 bases: TGTGCCAGCAGCTTAACTCGCCGGAGGGCCCTTGGCACAGATACGCAGTATTTT.